Listed below are T cell receptor beta chains from one sample, sequenced in a study of T cell responses to AZD1222 COVID-19 vaccine. Assay: immunoSEQ multiplex PCR; the TCRdb copy retains only in-frame clones and omits some. Among approximately 80,000 clones, 90% were seen once, and the ten largest hold more than 2.5%. The sample here was peripheral blood, taken 28 days after the second AZD1222 dose. The receptors come from an adult who received the AZD1222 COVID-19 vaccine. Both conserved end residues are part of each CDR3. A D gene is named only where the DNA matches it firmly. Clone sizes are given selectively: once, few, many, or a class where the clone is expanded.

>-|TRBJ1-1|TRBV6-5|-
TGTGCCAGCAGTTATGGGGAGGGGAACACTGAAGCTTTCTTT
CASSYGEGNTEAFF
>once|TRBJ1-2|TRBV30|-
TGTGCCTGGAGTACGAACTATGGCTACACCTTC
CAWSTNYGYTF
>-|TRBJ1-2|TRBV4-2|-
TGTGCCAGCAGCCAAGAAGAGTCAGGGGCCCTAGGCTACACCTTC
CASSQEESGALGYTF
>-|TRBJ1-6|TRBV9|-
TGTGCCAGCAGCTTCGATCCGGGATATAATTCACCCCTCCACTTT
CASSFDPGYNSPLHF
>-|TRBJ1-1|TRBV7-2|-
TGTGCCAGCAGTCCTGATTTCAGCACTGAAGCTTTCTTT
CASSPDFSTEAFF
>-|TRBJ2-1|TRBV3-1/TRBV3-2|TRBD2
TGTGCCACGGGACTAGCGGGGGGAAATGAGCAGTTCTTC
CATGLAGGNEQFF
>-|TRBJ2-1|TRBV24-1|-
TGTGCCACCAGTGATTCACGGGCGAGCTCCTACAATGAGCAGTTCTTC
CATSDSRASSYNEQFF
>-|TRBJ1-1|TRBV28|-
TGTGCCAGCAGCTACAGGGTCGTCGTGAACACTGAAGCTTTCTTT
CASSYRVVVNTEAFF
>-|TRBJ1-6|TRBV4-1|-
TGCGCCAGCAGCCAAGTTGCGGGAATGGGGTCCCTCCACTTT
CASSQVAGMGSLHF
>-|TRBJ1-4|TRBV5-4|TRBD1
TGTGCCAGCAGCCAGGACAGGGAAAATGAAAAACTGTTTTTT
CASSQDRENEKLFF
>once|TRBJ2-7|TRBV30|TRBD1
TGTGCCTGGAGTGTATTCGGGGACAGGGGGCGCTTC
CAWSVFGDRGRF
>-|TRBJ1-6|TRBV7-9|-
TGTGCCAGCAGCTTCACCCAGAGAGATTCACCCCTCCACTTT
CASSFTQRDSPLHF
>-|TRBJ1-6|TRBV19|-
TGTGCCAGTAGTATCGTCCCCAGGATGGGTCCCCTCCACTTT
CASSIVPRMGPLHF
>-|TRBJ2-2|TRBV10-3|-
TGTGCCATCAGCCCGGGACAGAACACCGGGGAGCTGTTTTTT
CAISPGQNTGELFF
>-|TRBJ1-5|TRBV29-1|-
TGCAGCGCCCGAGTCGTAGATAGCAATCAGCCCCAGCATTTT
CSARVVDSNQPQHF
>-|TRBJ2-1|TRBV29-1|TRBD2
TGCAGCGTTGGGACTAGCGGGGGCCCAGGGGAGCAGTTCTTC
CSVGTSGGPGEQFF
>-|TRBJ1-1|TRBV27|-
TGTGCCAGCAGTTTAAGAAGGGACGGTACTTCTGAAGCTTTCTTT
CASSLRRDGTSEAFF
>-|TRBJ1-6|TRBV7-3|-
TGTGCCAGCAGCTTAACCGGGGGGCTTAATTCACCCCTCCACTTT
CASSLTGGLNSPLHF
>-|TRBJ1-1|TRBV5-4|-
TGTGCCAGCAGCTTGGCGACTGGGGGGGAAGCTTTCTTT
CASSLATGGEAFF
>once|TRBJ2-6|TRBV21-1|-
TGTGCCAGCAGCTCTGGACAGGACGAAGCCAACGTCCTGACTTTC
CASSSGQDEANVLTF
>-|TRBJ2-1|TRBV4-3|-
TGCGCCAGCAGCCAAGTGGGTAGGCGCGGCTCCTACAATGAGCAGTTCTTC
CASSQVGRRGSYNEQFF
>-|TRBJ2-7|TRBV18|-
TGTGCCAGCTCACTGGGAGAGTGGTACGAGCAGTACTTC
CASSLGEWYEQYF
>-|TRBJ1-5|TRBV9|TRBD1
TGTGCCAGCAGCGTGACAGGGAGCAATCAGCCCCAGCATTTT
CASSVTGSNQPQHF
>once|TRBJ1-6|TRBV18|-
TGTGCCAGCTCACCAAACAGTGGGATAAATTCACCCCTCCACTTT
CASSPNSGINSPLHF
>-|TRBJ2-3|TRBV7-2|-
TGTGCCAGCAGATTAGCGTCAGATACGCAGTATTTT
CASRLASDTQYF
>-|TRBJ1-3|TRBV10-3|TRBD1
TGTGCCATCAGTGATGAGGGGACAGGAGGAAACACCATATATTTT
CAISDEGTGGNTIYF